This is a list of T cell receptor beta chains from one sample in a study of tumor-infiltrating lymphocytes in primary liver carcinoma. Each CDR3 protein gets one entry after TCRdb re-called the multiplex PCR reads with MiXCR. The repertoire consists of around 330,000 distinct CDR3 sequences, with more than 55% occurring once and the leading ten covering around 15%. Material for sequencing was peripheral blood. The source is a woman in her twenties or thirties with primary liver carcinoma and hepatitis B virus infection. Both conserved end residues are part of each CDR3. D genes are given only for firm matches. The size entry is marked missing in some rows and otherwise reads once, few, many or a size class.

clone_size,v_call,d_call,j_call,cdr3_aa,cdr3_nt
NA,TRBV6-1,NA,TRBJ2-1,CANSVEAGYDNEQFF,TGTGCCAACAGTGTAGAGGCGGGATATGACAATGAGCAGTTCTTC
NA,TRBV10-3,NA,TRBJ2-7,CAISGPGKHDQYF,TGTGCCATCAGTGGGCCGGGGAAGCACGATCAGTACTTC
NA,TRBV28,TRBD2,TRBJ2-1,CASSLGLAGGPDSTYYEQFF,TGTGCCAGCAGTCTCGGACTAGCGGGAGGGCCGGATTCTACTTACTATGAGCAGTTCTTC
NA,TRBV6-6,NA,TRBJ1-5,CASSMVVGHPSHQPQHF,TGTGCCAGCAGTATGGTGGTCGGACACCCCTCCCATCAGCCCCAGCATTTT
NA,TRBV12-3/TRBV12-4,NA,TRBJ2-5,CASRLGEGGGETQYF,TGTGCCAGCAGGCTTGGTGAGGGAGGAGGAGAGACCCAGTACTTC
NA,TRBV28,TRBD2,TRBJ2-7,CASTTGRLAGFNEQYF,TGTGCCAGCACCACCGGGAGACTAGCGGGATTCAACGAGCAGTACTTC
NA,TRBV6-1,NA,TRBJ2-1,CASSEALGPVQQFF,TGTGCCAGCAGTGAAGCGCTTGGACCCGTACAGCAGTTCTTC
many,TRBV12-3/TRBV12-4,NA,TRBJ2-7,CASSLGWAYEQYF,TGTGCCAGCAGTTTAGGGTGGGCCTACGAGCAGTACTTC
few,TRBV28,NA,TRBJ1-2,CASSLLVGHGGYTF,TGTGCCAGCAGCCTCCTAGTGGGCCATGGGGGCTACACCTTC
many,TRBV6-2/TRBV6-3,NA,TRBJ2-5,CASSYDMYQETQYF,TGTGCCAGCAGTTACGACATGTACCAAGAGACCCAGTACTTC
once,TRBV5-1,NA,TRBJ2-3,CASSLGVAPTDMQYF,TGCGCCAGCAGCTTGGGAGTAGCGCCGACAGATATGCAGTATTTT
NA,TRBV7-9,TRBD1,TRBJ1-1,CASSLGDRPNTEAFF,TGTGCCAGCAGCTTAGGGGACAGGCCGAACACTGAAGCTTTCTTT
NA,TRBV11-2,NA,TRBJ2-5,CASSPRTNGLYETQYF,TGCGCCAGCAGCCCGCGGACTAACGGGTTGTATGAGACCCAGTACTTC
NA,TRBV6-5,NA,TRBJ2-7,CASGYRNRDGVKHF,TGTGCCAGCGGTTACCGCAACCGGGACGGGGTTAAGCACTTC
many,TRBV11-2,TRBD1,TRBJ1-1,CASSLVGQGYANTEAFF,TGTGCCAGCAGCTTAGTCGGACAGGGTTATGCGAACACTGAAGCTTTCTTT
few,TRBV12-5,NA,TRBJ2-1,CASGFLLENEQFF,TGTGCTAGTGGTTTCCTCCTAGAGAATGAGCAGTTCTTC
many,TRBV5-4,NA,TRBJ2-3,CASSLSTDTQYF,TGTGCCAGCAGCTTAAGCACAGATACGCAGTATTTT
NA,TRBV30,NA,TRBJ1-2,CAWKQERGVYGYTF,TGTGCCTGGAAACAGGAAAGGGGCGTCTATGGCTACACCTTC
many,TRBV11-2,NA,TRBJ2-5,CASSSPRPELRSQETQYF,TGTGCCAGCAGCTCCCCCCGCCCCGAACTCAGGAGCCAAGAGACCCAGTACTTC
NA,TRBV12-3/TRBV12-4,TRBD2,TRBJ2-1,CASSLFGTSRLEEFF,TGTGCCAGCAGCCTGTTCGGGACTAGCAGACTTGAGGAGTTCTTC
NA,TRBV29-1,TRBD1,TRBJ2-1,CSVAQGLNNEQFF,TGCAGCGTTGCACAGGGGCTGAACAATGAGCAGTTCTTC
NA,TRBV5-6,NA,TRBJ1-1,CASSPGPGPNTEAFF,TGTGCCAGCAGCCCCGGACCGGGACCGAACACTGAAGCTTTCTTT
many,TRBV4-3,NA,TRBJ2-2,CASGRDSETGELFF,TGCGCCAGCGGGAGGGACAGCGAGACCGGGGAGCTGTTTTTT
NA,TRBV5-8,NA,TRBJ2-1,CASSRGDSSYSEQFF,TGTGCCAGCAGCCGCGGTGACAGCTCCTACAGTGAGCAGTTCTTC
few,TRBV12-3/TRBV12-4,NA,TRBJ2-7,CASSLAVGRGKIDEQYF,TGTGCCAGCAGTTTAGCGGTAGGGCGAGGGAAAATCGACGAGCAGTACTTC
few,TRBV10-1,NA,TRBJ2-3,CASSTSGRADTQYF,TGCGCCAGCAGCACAAGCGGGCGCGCAGATACGCAGTATTTT
NA,TRBV6-1,NA,TRBJ2-1,CVSRQERLPEQFF,TGTGTCAGCAGACAGGAGCGTCTCCCTGAGCAGTTCTTC
NA,TRBV12-3/TRBV12-4,NA,TRBJ2-2,CASRATRNTGELFF,TGTGCCAGCAGGGCGACGCGGAACACCGGGGAGCTGTTTTTT
NA,TRBV6-6,TRBD1,TRBJ2-3,CASRPDRATDTQYF,TGTGCCAGCAGACCAGACAGGGCCACAGATACGCAGTATTTT
many,TRBV6-1,NA,TRBJ2-7,CASSARGISYEQYF,TGTGCCAGCAGTGCTAGAGGGATTTCCTACGAGCAGTACTTC
many,TRBV6-1,TRBD2,TRBJ2-3,CASRGTGGRTDTQYF,TGTGCCAGTAGGGGAACGGGCGGGAGAACAGATACGCAGTATTTT
NA,TRBV12-3/TRBV12-4,TRBD2,TRBJ2-5,CASSLGTSQTGETQYF,TGTGCCAGCAGCCTAGGGACTAGCCAGACCGGAGAGACCCAGTACTTC
once,TRBV4-3,NA,TRBJ2-2,CASSHFARVGGELFF,TGCGCCAGCAGCCATTTTGCGCGAGTAGGCGGGGAGCTGTTTTTT
few,TRBV10-1,NA,TRBJ2-3,CASSESKGSRADTQYF,TGCGCCAGCAGTGAGTCTAAGGGGTCACGGGCTGATACGCAGTATTTT
NA,TRBV6-2/TRBV6-3,NA,TRBJ2-2,CASSGSDTGELFF,TGTGCCAGTTCTGGTTCAGACACCGGGGAGCTGTTTTTT
NA,TRBV29-1,NA,TRBJ2-7,CSVEDGIYEQYF,TGCAGCGTTGAAGATGGGATCTACGAGCAGTACTTC
few,TRBV5-1,NA,TRBJ2-7,CASSIGQYEQYF,TGCGCCAGCAGCATCGGACAGTACGAGCAGTACTTC
NA,TRBV6-2/TRBV6-3,NA,TRBJ2-3,CAGSFIDKQYF,TGTGCCGGCAGTTTCATAGATAAGCAGTATTTT
many,TRBV29-1,TRBD2,TRBJ2-1,CSVGKVAGVRNEQFF,TGCAGCGTGGGCAAAGTGGCGGGAGTCCGTAATGAGCAGTTCTTC
NA,TRBV11-1,TRBD2,TRBJ2-1,CASSYTAGSSYNELFF,TGTGCCAGCAGTTATACAGCGGGGAGCTCCTACAATGAGTTGTTCTTC
few,TRBV6-1,TRBD2,TRBJ2-5,CASSEIISGGKETQYF,TGTGCCAGCAGTGAAATTATTTCGGGGGGGAAAGAGACCCAGTACTTC
few,TRBV7-9,TRBD1,TRBJ1-5,CASSLTGGEQPQHF,TGTGCCAGCAGCTTAACAGGGGGGGAACAGCCCCAGCATTTT
NA,TRBV4-2,NA,TRBJ2-7,CASSQDNAASYEQYF,TGTGCCAGCAGCCAAGATAACGCCGCATCCTACGAGCAGTACTTC
NA,TRBV7-9,NA,TRBJ2-5,CASSLTGSQETQYF,TGTGCCAGCAGCCTCACAGGGTCTCAAGAGACCCAGTACTTC
NA,TRBV28,NA,TRBJ1-5,CASREGAGQPQHF,TGTGCCAGCCGGGAAGGGGCCGGTCAGCCCCAGCATTTT
NA,TRBV12-3/TRBV12-4,NA,TRBJ1-1,CASSPGRQITEAFF,TGTGCCAGCAGTCCTGGACGCCAGATCACTGAAGCTTTCTTT
NA,TRBV4-2,TRBD1,TRBJ2-4,CANSQDGTGGNIQYF,TGTGCCAACAGCCAAGATGGCACAGGGGGAAACATTCAGTACTTC
few,TRBV10-1,NA,TRBJ2-2,CASSEAGGAGELFF,TGCGCCAGCAGTGAGGCCGGAGGAGCCGGGGAGCTGTTTTTT